This TCR beta chain was documented in a study of vaccination and CD4 T cells after COVID-19. Study details: Samples were taken after vaccination, a median of about 79 days after dose two, with a range of 14 to 241. The authors used overlapping spike peptides from SARS-CoV-2, HCoV-NL63, HCoV-OC43 and HCoV-229E to stimulate cells.

Sample treatment: roughly 11-day PBMC culture with coronavirus spike peptide pools or control peptides (ViraFEST assay). As to this clonotype: The antigen remains undetermined.

The ends were cut back, 6 bases at V and 2 bases at J, with 20 bases in the middle. Germline V CDR1 and CDR2: DFQATT, SNEGSKA (reference sequence). The CDR3 runs to 15 residues. Sequencing of the DNA from cultured CD4+ T cells was carried out with the Oncomine TCR Beta short-read assay. TCRdb reanalysed the PCR reads using MiXCR and keeps one entry per CDR3 protein. The sample gives about 20,000 distinct CDR3 sequences, 58% of which show up once; approximately 7% is in the top ten. The source is a human donor who had recovered from COVID-19. The sequencing here drew on CD4+ T cells from blood, cultured in vitro, taken before SARS-CoV-2 vaccination. The chain links TRBV20-1 to TRBJ2-7; possibly TRBD2 for D (6 bases). The CDR3 reads CSARDASEGTYEQYF. CDR3 DNA sequence: TGCAGTGCGAGGGATGCTAGCGAGGGAACCTACGAGCAGTACTTC.